The clone carrying this TCR beta chain came up once. What it binds is unknown. With 0 bases removed from V and 0 bases from J, the gap between germline ends came to 5 bases. The CDR3 sequence is 14 residues long. In germline, CDR1 is PRHDT, CDR2 FYEKMQ (reference sequence). The sample belongs to a study of CD8 T cells in Susac syndrome. With random hexamers, reverse transcription was performed on about 0.45 to 1 ug of RNA. Multiplex immunoSEQ PCR targeted 54 Vbeta and 13 Jbeta TCR beta segments. MiXCR, run by TCRdb on the immunoSEQ multiplex PCR reads, gives a single entry per CDR3 protein. The sample records under 90,000 distinct CDR3 sequences, roughly 94% being singletons. The study's findings and limits: Across the total CD8+ repertoires, 15 to 20 Susac-specific public clones were detected, and across the CD8+ TEMRA repertoires, roughly 5 such clones were detected. The authors acknowledged that the study's TCR sequencing and HLA analysis involved relatively few individuals.

Recently defined diagnostic criteria for definite or probable disease were fulfilled by Susac syndrome patients. The J gene is TRBJ2-5, the V gene TRBV13; no definite D call. This sequence was found in a human donor with Susac syndrome. Material: CD8+ T cells from PBMCs. This CDR3 is CASSLGGDQETQYF. CDR3 nucleotide sequence: TGTGCCAGCAGCTTAGGCGGCGACCAAGAGACCCAGTACTTC. Together with reference TRBV13 and TRBJ2-5, the CDR3 gives the full variable domain: AAGVIQSPRHLIKEKRETATLKCYPIPRHDTVYWYQQGPGQDPQFLISFYEKMQSDKGSIPDRFSAQQFSDYHSELNMSSLELGDSALYFCASSLGGDQETQYFGPGTRLLVL.